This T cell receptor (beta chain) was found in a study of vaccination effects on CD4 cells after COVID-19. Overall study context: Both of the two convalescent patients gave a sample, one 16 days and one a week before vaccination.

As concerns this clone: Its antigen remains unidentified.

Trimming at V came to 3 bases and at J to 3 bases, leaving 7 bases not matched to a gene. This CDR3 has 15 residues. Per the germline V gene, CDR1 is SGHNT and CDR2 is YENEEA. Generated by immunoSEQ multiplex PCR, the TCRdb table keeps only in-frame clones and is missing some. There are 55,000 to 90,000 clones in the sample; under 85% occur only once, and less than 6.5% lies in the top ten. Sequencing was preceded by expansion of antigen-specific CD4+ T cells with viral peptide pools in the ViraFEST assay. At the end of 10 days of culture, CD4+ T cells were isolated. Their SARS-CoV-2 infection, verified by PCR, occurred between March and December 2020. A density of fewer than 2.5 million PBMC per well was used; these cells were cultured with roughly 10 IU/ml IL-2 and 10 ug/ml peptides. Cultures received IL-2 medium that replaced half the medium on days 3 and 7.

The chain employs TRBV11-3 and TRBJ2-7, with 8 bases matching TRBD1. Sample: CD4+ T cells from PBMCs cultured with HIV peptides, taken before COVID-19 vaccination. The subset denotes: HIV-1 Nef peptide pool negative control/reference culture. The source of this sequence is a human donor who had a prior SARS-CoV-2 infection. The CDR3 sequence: CASSLTGGQGYEQYF. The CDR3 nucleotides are TGTGCCAGCAGCTTGACCGGTGGACAGGGCTACGAGCAGTACTTC.